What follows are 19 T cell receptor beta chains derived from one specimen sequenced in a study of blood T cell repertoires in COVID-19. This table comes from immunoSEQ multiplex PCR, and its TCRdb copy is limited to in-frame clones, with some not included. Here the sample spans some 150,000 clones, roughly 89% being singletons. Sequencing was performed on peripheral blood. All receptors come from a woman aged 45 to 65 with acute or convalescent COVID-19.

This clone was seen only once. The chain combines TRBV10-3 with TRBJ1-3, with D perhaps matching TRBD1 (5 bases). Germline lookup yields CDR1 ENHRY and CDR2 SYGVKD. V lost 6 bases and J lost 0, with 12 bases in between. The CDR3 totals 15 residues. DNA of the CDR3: TGTGCCATCAGCCCAGAGACAGCCTCTGGAAACACCATATATTTT. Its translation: CAISPETASGNTIYF.

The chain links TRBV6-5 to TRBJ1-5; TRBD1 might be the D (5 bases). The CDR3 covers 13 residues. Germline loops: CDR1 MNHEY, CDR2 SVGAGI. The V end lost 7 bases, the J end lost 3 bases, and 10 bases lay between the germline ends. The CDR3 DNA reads TGTGCCAGCACACACAGGTACAATCAGCCCCAGCATTTT. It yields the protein CASTHRYNQPQHF.

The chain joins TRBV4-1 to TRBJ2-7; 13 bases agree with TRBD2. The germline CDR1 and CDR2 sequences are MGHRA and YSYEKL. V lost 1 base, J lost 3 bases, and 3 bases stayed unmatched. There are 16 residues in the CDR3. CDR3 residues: CASSQVGLAGLYEQYF. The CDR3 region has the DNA TGCGCCAGCAGCCAAGTGGGACTAGCGGGGCTCTACGAGCAGTACTTC.

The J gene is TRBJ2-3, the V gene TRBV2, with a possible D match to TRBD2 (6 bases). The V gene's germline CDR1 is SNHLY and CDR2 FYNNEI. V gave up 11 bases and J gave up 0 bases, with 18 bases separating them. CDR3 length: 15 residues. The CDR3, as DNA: TGTGCCGGTTCCCTCCCGGGAGCAAGCACAGATACGCAGTATTTT. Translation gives CAGSLPGASTDTQYF.

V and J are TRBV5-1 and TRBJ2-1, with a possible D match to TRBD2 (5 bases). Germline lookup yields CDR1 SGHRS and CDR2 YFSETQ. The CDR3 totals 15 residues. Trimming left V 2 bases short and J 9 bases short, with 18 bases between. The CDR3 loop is CASSFGVEGYGEQFF. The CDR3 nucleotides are TGCGCCAGCAGCTTTGGGGTCGAGGGTTATGGTGAGCAGTTCTTC.

The CDR3: CASSDTGGLGADTQYF. CDR3 nucleotides: TGCGCCAGCAGTGATACGGGGGGGCTCGGCGCAGATACGCAGTATTTT. This chain uses TRBV10-1 with TRBJ2-3; 8 bases match TRBD2. Trimming cost V 3 bases and J 4 bases; bases outside gene matches: 9. In germline, CDR1 is WNHNN, CDR2 SYGVQD (reference sequence). The CDR3 has 16 residues.

The DNA for the CDR3 is TGTGCCAGCAGCTTGGTGGGGGGGGGAGATACGCAGTATTTT. It yields the protein CASSLVGGGDTQYF. The chain employs TRBV5-4 and TRBJ2-3; TRBD2 agrees at 7 bases. The CDR3 covers 14 residues. V lost 0 bases to trimming and J lost 5 bases; unmatched junction nucleotides: 3. In germline, CDR1 is SGHNT, CDR2 YYREEE (reference sequence).

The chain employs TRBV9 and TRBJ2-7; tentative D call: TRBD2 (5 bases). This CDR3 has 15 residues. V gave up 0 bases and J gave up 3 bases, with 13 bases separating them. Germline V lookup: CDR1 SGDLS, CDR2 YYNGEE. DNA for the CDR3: TGTGCCAGCAGCGTAGAAGCGAGGGTAAACTACGAGCAGTACTTC. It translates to CASSVEARVNYEQYF.

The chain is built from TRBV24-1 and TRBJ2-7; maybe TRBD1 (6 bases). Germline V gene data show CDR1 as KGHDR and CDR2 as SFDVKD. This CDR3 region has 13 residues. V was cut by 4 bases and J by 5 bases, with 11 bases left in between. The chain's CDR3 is CATSDGRGHEQYF. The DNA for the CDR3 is TGTGCCACCAGTGACGGCAGGGGCCACGAGCAGTACTTC.

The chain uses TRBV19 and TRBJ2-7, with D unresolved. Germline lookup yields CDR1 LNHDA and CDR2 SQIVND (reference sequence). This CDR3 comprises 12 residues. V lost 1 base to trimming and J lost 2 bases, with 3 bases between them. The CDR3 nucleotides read TGTGCCAGTAGTATAGCTCCCTACGAGCAGTACTTC. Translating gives CASSIAPYEQYF.

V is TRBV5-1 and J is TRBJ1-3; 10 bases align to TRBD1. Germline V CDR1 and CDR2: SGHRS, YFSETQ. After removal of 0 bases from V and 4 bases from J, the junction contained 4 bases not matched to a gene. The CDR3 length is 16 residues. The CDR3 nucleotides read TGCGCCAGCAGCTTGGGACAGGGGGCTTCCGGAAACACCATATATTTT. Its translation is CASSLGQGASGNTIYF.

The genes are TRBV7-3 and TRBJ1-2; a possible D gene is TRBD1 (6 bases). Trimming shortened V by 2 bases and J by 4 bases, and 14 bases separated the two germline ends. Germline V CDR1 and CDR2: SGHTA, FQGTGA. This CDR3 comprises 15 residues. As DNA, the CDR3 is TGTGCCAGCAGCTTACCGGGGGGCTTGGGCTATGGCTACACCTTC. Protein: CASSLPGGLGYGYTF.

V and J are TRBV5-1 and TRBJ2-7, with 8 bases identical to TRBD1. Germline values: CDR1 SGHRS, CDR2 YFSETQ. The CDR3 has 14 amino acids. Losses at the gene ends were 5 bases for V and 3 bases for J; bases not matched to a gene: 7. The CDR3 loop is CASSLQQGDYEQYF. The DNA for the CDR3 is TGCGCCAGCAGTTTGCAACAGGGGGACTACGAGCAGTACTTC.

The CDR3 region is CASSSLDRGGNQPQHF. DNA for the CDR3: TGTGCCAGCAGTTCTCTTGACAGGGGTGGGAATCAGCCCCAGCATTTT. The rearrangement joins TRBV6-5 to TRBJ1-5; 8 positions agree with TRBD1. Trimming at V came to 4 bases and at J to 4 bases, leaving 9 bases not matched to a gene. Germline CDR1 MNHEY, CDR2 SVGAGI. This CDR3 has 16 residues.

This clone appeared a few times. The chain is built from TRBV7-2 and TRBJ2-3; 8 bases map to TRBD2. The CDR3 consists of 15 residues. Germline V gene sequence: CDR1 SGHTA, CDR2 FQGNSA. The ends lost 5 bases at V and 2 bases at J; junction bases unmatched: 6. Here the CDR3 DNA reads TGTGCCAGCAGCCTCAGCGGGGGTACCACAGATACGCAGTATTTT. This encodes CASSLSGGTTDTQYF.

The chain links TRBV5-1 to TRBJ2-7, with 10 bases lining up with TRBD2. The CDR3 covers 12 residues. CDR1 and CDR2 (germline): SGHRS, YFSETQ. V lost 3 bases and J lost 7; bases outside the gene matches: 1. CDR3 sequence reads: CASSSGLAEQYF. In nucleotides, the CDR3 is TGCGCCAGCAGCTCGGGACTAGCGGAGCAGTACTTC.

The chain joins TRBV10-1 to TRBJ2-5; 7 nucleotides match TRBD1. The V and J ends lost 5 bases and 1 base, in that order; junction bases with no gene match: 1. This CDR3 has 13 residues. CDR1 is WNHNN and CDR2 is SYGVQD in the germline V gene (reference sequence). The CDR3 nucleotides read TGCGCCAGCAGTTGGGACAGCCAAGAGACCCAGTACTTC. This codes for CASSWDSQETQYF.

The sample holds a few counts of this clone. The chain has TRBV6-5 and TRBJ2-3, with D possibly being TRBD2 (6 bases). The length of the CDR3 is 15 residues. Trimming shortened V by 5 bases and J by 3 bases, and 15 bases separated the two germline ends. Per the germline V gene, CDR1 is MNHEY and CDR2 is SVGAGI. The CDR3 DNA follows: TGTGCCAGCAGTCCCCAGGGACTGGTTACAGATACGCAGTATTTT. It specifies CASSPQGLVTDTQYF.

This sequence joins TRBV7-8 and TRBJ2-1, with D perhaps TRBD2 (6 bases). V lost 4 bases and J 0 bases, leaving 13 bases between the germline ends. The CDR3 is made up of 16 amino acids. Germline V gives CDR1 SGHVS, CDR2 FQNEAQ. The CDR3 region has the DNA TGTGCCAGCAGCTCCCTAGCGACTCCCTCCTACAATGAGCAGTTCTTC. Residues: CASSSLATPSYNEQFF.